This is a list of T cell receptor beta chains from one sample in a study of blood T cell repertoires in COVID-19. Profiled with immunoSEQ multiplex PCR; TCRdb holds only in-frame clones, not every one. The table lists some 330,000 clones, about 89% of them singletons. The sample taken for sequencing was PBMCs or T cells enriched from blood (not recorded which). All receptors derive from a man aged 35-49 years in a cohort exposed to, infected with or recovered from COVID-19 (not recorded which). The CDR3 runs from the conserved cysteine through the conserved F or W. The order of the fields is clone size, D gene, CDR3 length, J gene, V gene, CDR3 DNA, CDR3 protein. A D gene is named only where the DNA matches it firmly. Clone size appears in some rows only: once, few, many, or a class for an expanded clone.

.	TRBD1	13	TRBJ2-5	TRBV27	TGTGCCAGCAAAAAAGGGGGCGTGGAGACCCAGTACTTC	CASKKGGVETQYF
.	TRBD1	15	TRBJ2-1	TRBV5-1	TGCGCCAGCAGCCCGGGACAGGGGGCGTTCAATGAGCAGTTCTTC	CASSPGQGAFNEQFF
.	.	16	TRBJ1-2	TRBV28	TGTGCCAGCAGTCCCCGGACACCCGGCGTGTACTATGGCTACACCTTC	CASSPRTPGVYYGYTF
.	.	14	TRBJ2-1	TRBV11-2	TGTGCCAGCAGCCCGCGGACAGCAGACAATGAGCAGTTCTTC	CASSPRTADNEQFF
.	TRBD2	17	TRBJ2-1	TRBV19	TGTGCCAGTAGGAGATGGGTTGGCGGGGGTACCCACATCGAGCAGTTCTTC	CASRRWVGGGTHIEQFF
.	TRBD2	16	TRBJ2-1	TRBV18	TGTGCCAGCTCACCACGGATAAGCGGGACCTACAATGAGCAGTTCTTC	CASSPRISGTYNEQFF
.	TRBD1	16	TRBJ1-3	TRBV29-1	TGCAGCGTTGAGAAAGTCAGGGGGACCTCTGGAAACACCATATATTTT	CSVEKVRGTSGNTIYF
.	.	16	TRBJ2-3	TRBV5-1	TGCGCCAGCAGCTTGGCTCCTCCAACTAGCACAGATACGCAGTATTTT	CASSLAPPTSTDTQYF
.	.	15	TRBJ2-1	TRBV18	TGTGCCAGCTCAAGGGGTCTACCTGGCCACAATGAGCAGTTCTTC	CASSRGLPGHNEQFF
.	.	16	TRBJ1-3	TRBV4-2	TGTGCCAGCAGCCAGGGACTCATCAGCTCTGGAAACACCATATATTTT	CASSQGLISSGNTIYF
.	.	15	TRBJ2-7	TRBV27	TGTGCCAGCAGTTCCTCAGGGGGGAGGACCTACGAGCAGTACTTC	CASSSSGGRTYEQYF
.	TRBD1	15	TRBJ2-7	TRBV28	TGTGCCAGCAGATCAGCCGGGACAGGGACTCGGGAGCAGTACTTC	CASRSAGTGTREQYF
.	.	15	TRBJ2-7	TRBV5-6	TGTGCCAGCAGCTTCGGACTTCTCAGAACCTACGAGCAGTACTTC	CASSFGLLRTYEQYF
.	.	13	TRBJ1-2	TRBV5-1	TGCGCCAGCAGTCCGGGGGAGGGCTATGGCTACACCTTC	CASSPGEGYGYTF
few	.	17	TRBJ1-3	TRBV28	TGTGCCAGCAGTTCCCCGGGGACACCTAGCTCTGGAAACACCATATATTTT	CASSSPGTPSSGNTIYF
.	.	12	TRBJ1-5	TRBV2	TGTGCCAGCATGGGGAGTTTAGGGCCCCAGCATTTT	CASMGSLGPQHF
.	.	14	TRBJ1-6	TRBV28	TGTGCCAGCAGTTTAGTAACATCGTATTCACCCCTCCACTTT	CASSLVTSYSPLHF
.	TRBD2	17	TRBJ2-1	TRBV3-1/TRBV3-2	TGTGCCAGCAGCTTCTGGACTAGCGGGAGCTCCTACAATGAGCAGTTCTTC	CASSFWTSGSSYNEQFF
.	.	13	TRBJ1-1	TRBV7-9	TGTGCCAGCAGCTTTGAGGCGAACACTGAAGCTTTCTTT	CASSFEANTEAFF
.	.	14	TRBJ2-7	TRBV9	TGTGCCAGCAGTTCCCGATCCGACAGCAACGAGCAGTACTTC	CASSSRSDSNEQYF
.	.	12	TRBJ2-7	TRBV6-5	TGTGCCAGCGGCAGGGATGGCTACGAGCAGTACTTC	CASGRDGYEQYF
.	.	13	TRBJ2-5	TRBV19	TGTGCCAGTAGTATGAGGTTCCGGGAGACCCAGTACTTC	CASSMRFRETQYF
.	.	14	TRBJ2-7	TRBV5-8	TGTGCCAGCAGCTTGGCCTCCTACTCCTACGAGCAGTACTTC	CASSLASYSYEQYF
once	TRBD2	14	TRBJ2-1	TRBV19	TGTGCCAGTAGTATGCGGGAGCGGGGCAATGAGCAGTTCTTC	CASSMRERGNEQFF
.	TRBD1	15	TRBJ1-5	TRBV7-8	TGTGCCAGCAGCTTCACGACAGGGCAGGGTCAGCCCCAGCATTTT	CASSFTTGQGQPQHF
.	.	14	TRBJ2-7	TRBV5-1	TGCGCCAGCAGCCTCCCCGAACAGGGTCAGGAGCAGTACTTC	CASSLPEQGQEQYF
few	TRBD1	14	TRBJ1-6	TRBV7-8	TGTGCCAGCAGCTATCGACAGGGAAATTCACCCCTCCACTTT	CASSYRQGNSPLHF
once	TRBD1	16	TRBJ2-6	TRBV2	TGTGCCAGCCACAGGGGGCTATCATCTGGGGCCAACGTCCTGACTTTC	CASHRGLSSGANVLTF
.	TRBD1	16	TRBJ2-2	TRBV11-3	TGTGCCAGCAGCCAACCCAGGGGGACAAACACCGGGGAGCTGTTTTTT	CASSQPRGTNTGELFF
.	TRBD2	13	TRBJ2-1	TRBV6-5	TGTGCCAGCAGGACCACGAGCGGGAGGGCTGAATTCTTC	CASRTTSGRAEFF
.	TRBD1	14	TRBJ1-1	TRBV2	TGTGCCAGCAGTCCCGGACAGGGAAAGACTGAAGCTTTCTTT	CASSPGQGKTEAFF
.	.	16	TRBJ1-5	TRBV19	TGTGCCAGTAGGCCCCAGGTAGTTTATAGCAATCAGCCCCAGCATTTT	CASRPQVVYSNQPQHF
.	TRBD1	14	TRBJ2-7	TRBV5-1	TGCGCCAGCAGCTCCGGGACAGGGGGCTACGAGCAGTACTTC	CASSSGTGGYEQYF
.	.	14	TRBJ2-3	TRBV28	TGTGCCAGCAGTTTAGAGCGGCGGGCAGATACGCAGTATTTT	CASSLERRADTQYF
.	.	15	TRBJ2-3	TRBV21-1	TGTGCCAGCACCCCGACTAGCGGGAGCACAGATACGCAGTATTTT	CASTPTSGSTDTQYF
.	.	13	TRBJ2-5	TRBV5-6	TGTGCCAGCAGCTCCGTGTCGGTTGAGACCCAGTACTTC	CASSSVSVETQYF
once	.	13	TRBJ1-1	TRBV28	TGTGCCAGCATCAATAGGGGGAACACTGAAGCTTTCTTT	CASINRGNTEAFF
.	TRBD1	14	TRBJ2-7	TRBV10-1	TGCGCCAGCAGTGGTCAGGGGGCGTTCAACGAGCAGTACTTC	CASSGQGAFNEQYF
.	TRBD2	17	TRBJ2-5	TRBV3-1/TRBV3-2	TGTGCCAGCAGCTATTACTACGGGACTACGGGGCAAGAGACCCAGTACTTC	CASSYYYGTTGQETQYF
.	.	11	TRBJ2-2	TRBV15	TGTGCCACCAGTCAGACCGGGGAGCTGTTTTTT	CATSQTGELFF
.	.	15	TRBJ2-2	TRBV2	TGTGCCAGCTTTAAAAGCGGTGTAAAGACCGGGGAGCTGTTTTTT	CASFKSGVKTGELFF
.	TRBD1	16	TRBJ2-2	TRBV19	TGTGCCAGTAGTATAGGGGACAGCCTGAACACCGGGGAGCTGTTTTTT	CASSIGDSLNTGELFF
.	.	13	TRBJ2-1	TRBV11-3	TGTGCCAGCAGCTTAGGCGGAATAAATGAGCAGTTCTTC	CASSLGGINEQFF
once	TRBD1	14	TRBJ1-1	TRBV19	TGTGCCAGTAGAAGGGGGCAGATGAACACTGAAGCTTTCTTT	CASRRGQMNTEAFF
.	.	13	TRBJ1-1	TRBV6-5	TGTGCCAGCAGGGAGACAGTGAACACTGAAGCTTTCTTT	CASRETVNTEAFF
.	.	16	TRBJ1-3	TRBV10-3	TGTGCCATCAGGGGGCAGCCCGGTCTCTCTGGAAACACCATATATTTT	CAIRGQPGLSGNTIYF
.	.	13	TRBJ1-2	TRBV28	TGTGCCAGCAGTCCGGGGGGGGATAATGGCTACACCTTC	CASSPGGDNGYTF
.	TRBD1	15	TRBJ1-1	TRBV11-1	TGTGCCAGCAGCCCGGGACAGGGACGAGGGACTGAAGCTTTCTTT	CASSPGQGRGTEAFF
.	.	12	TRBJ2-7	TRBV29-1	TGCAGCGCGGCAAGGGGAGGCTACGAGCAGTACTTC	CSAARGGYEQYF
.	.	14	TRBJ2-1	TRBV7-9	TGTGCCAGCAGCCGCAGGGATGTTTACAATGAGCAGTTCTTC	CASSRRDVYNEQFF
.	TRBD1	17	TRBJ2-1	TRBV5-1	TGCGCCAGCAGCTTGTTTCCCCCGGGACAGGGATCCCATGAGCAGTTCTTC	CASSLFPPGQGSHEQFF
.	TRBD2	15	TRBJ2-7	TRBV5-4	TGTGCCAGCAGCACAGGACTAGCGGGAGGCTACGAGCAGTACTTC	CASSTGLAGGYEQYF
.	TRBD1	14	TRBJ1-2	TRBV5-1	TGCGCCAGCAGCTCCCGGGACAGAAACTATGGCTACACCTTC	CASSSRDRNYGYTF
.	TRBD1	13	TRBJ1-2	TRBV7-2	TGTGCCACCCAGGGACAGTCTCTCTATGGCTACACCTTC	CATQGQSLYGYTF